This T cell receptor (beta chain) was obtained from a study of blood T cell repertoires in COVID-19. Trimming removed 1 base from V and 0 bases from J; junction bases left unmatched: 6. This CDR3 is 17 amino acids long. CDR1 and CDR2 (germline): SGHRS, YFSETQ. How the authors handled the data: How many nucleated cells were present was estimated from reference gene primer amplification. Profiled with immunoSEQ multiplex PCR; TCRdb holds only in-frame clones, not every one. V and J calls and clone size follow that table, whereas D and trimming were derived from the DNA. The sample lists fewer than 250,000 clones; under 85% were seen once.

The sequence derives from a human donor in a cohort sampled during active COVID-19. The chain carries TRBV5-1 and TRBJ2-1, with 8 positions matching TRBD1. Specimen: peripheral blood. The CDR3 loop is CASSLPRDRSSYNEQFF. CDR3 DNA: TGCGCCAGCAGCTTGCCCCGGGACAGGAGCTCCTACAATGAGCAGTTCTTC.